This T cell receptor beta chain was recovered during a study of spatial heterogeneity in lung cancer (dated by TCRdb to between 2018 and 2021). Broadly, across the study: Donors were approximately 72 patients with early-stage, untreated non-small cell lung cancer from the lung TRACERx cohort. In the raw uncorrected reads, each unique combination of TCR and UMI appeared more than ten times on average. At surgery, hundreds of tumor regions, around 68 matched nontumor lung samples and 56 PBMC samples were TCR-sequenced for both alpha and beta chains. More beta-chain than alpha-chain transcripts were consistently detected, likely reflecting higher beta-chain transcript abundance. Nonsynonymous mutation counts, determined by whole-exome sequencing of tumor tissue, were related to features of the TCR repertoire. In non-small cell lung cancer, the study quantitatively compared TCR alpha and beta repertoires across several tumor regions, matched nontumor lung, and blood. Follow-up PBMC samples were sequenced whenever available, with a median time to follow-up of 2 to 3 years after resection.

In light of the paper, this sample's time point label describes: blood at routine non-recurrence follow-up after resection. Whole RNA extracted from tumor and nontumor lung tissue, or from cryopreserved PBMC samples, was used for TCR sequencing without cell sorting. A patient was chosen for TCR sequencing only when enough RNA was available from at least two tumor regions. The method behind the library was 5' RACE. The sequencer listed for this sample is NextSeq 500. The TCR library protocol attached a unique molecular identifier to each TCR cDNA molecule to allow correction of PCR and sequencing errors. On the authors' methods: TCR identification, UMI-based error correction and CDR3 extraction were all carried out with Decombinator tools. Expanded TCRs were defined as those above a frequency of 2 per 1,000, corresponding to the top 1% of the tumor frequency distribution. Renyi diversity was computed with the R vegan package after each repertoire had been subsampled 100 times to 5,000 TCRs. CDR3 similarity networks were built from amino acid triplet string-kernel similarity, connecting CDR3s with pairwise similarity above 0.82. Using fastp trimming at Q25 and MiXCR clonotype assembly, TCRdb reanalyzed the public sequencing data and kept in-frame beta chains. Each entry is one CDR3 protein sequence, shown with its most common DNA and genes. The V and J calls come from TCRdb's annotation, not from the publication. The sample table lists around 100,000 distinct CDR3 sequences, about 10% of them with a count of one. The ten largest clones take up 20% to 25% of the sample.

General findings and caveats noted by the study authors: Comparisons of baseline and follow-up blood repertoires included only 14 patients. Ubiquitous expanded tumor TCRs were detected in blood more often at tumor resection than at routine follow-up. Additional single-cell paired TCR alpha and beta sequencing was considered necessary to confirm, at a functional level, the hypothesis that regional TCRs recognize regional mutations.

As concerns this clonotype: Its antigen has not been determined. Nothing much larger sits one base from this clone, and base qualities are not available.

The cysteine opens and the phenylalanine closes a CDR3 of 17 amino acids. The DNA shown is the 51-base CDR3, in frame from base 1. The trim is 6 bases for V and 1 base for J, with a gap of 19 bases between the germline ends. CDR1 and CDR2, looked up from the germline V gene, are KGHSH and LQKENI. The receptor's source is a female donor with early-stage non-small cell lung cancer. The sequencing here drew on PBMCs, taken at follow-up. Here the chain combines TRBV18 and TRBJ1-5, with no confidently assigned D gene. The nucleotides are TGTGCCAGCTCCCTCTCGTTCGGGAAGGCAAGCAATCAGCCCCAGCATTTT. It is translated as CASSLSFGKASNQPQHF.